The table lists the clone carrying this T cell receptor (beta chain) with a few counts. The target antigen is unknown. Roughly 10 milliliters was the volume of peripheral blood drawn from each donor. These data come from a study of blood T cells in healthy people across ages. A second PCR, run for 7 to 11 cycles, used a sample-barcoded 5' primer plus a J-beta primer mix. TCRdb ran MiXCR on the 5' RACE reads and lists one entry per CDR3 protein. Of 1.5 million to 2 million distinct CDR3 sequences listed, roughly 27% are singletons. From germline, CDR1 is SQVTM and CDR2 ANQGSEA. The CDR3 contains 17 residues. J gave up 3 bases and V 6 bases, and 15 bases lay outside the gene matches. Regarding the study as a whole: A greater number of naive CD4+ cells and higher diversity distinguished long-lived donors from aged donors.

The sequence was collected from a woman in her 30s in good health. The sequenced material came from blood. The chain couples TRBV29-1 to TRBJ2-1, with 9 nucleotides matching TRBD2. This CDR3 reads CSVKNGGREGLYNEQFF. DNA of the CDR3: TGCAGCGTGAAGAATGGGGGGCGGGAGGGCCTCTACAATGAGCAGTTCTTC.